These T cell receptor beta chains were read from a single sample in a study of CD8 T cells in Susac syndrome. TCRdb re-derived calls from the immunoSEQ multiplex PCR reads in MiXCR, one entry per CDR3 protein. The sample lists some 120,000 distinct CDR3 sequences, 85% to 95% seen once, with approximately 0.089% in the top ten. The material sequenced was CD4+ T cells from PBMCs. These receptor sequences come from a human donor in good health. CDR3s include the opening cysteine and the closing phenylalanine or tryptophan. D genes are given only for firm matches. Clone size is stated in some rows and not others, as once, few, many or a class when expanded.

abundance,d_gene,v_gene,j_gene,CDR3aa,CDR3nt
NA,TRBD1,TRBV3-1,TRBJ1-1,CASGGGTVNTEAFF,TGTGCCAGCGGTGGGGGGACAGTGAACACTGAAGCTTTCTTT
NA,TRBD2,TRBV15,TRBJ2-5,CATSSQREGFEETQYF,TGTGCCACCAGCAGCCAACGGGAGGGTTTTGAAGAGACCCAGTACTTC
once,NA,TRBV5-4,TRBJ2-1,CASSPESYDNEQFF,TGTGCCAGCAGCCCGGAGTCCTACGACAATGAGCAGTTCTTC
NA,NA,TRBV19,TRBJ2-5,CASAGTPGETQYF,TGTGCCAGTGCCGGGACCCCGGGGGAGACCCAGTACTTC
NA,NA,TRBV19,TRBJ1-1,CASSTYKNTEAFF,TGTGCCAGTAGTACATACAAGAACACTGAAGCTTTCTTT
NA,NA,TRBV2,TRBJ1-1,CASSGGRGGDTEAFF,TGTGCCAGCAGTGGGGGTAGGGGGGGGGACACTGAAGCTTTCTTT
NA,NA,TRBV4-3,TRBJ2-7,CASSQDPSRELYEQYF,TGCGCCAGCAGCCAAGATCCCAGTCGGGAGCTTTACGAGCAGTACTTC
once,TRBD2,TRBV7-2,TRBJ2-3,CASSLARLAGGYTQYF,TGTGCCAGCAGCTTAGCGCGTCTAGCGGGAGGATATACGCAGTATTTT
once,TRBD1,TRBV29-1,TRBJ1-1,CSVRIDNRGWRNTEAFF,TGCAGCGTTCGGATAGATAACAGGGGGTGGAGGAACACTGAAGCTTTCTTT
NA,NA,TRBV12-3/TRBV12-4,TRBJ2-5,CASRRLDLETQYF,TGTGCCAGCAGGCGACTAGATCTCGAGACCCAGTACTTC